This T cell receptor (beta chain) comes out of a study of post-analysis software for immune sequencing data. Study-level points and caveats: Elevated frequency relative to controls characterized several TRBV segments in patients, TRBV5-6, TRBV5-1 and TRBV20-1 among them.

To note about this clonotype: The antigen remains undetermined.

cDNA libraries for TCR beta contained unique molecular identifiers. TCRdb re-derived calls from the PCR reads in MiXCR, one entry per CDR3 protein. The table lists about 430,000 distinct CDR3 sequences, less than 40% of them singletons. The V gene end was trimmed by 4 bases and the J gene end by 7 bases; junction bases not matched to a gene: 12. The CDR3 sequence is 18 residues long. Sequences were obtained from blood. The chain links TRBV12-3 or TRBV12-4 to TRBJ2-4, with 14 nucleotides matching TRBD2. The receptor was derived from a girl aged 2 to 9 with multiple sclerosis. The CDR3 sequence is CASSSTGTSGSKLNIQYF. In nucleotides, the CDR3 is TGTGCCAGCAGTTCGACCGGGACTAGCGGGAGTAAACTGAACATTCAGTACTTC.